This entry lists 18 T cell receptor beta chains sequenced from one sample in a study of CD8+CD57+ T cells in acquired aplastic anemia (dated by TCRdb to 2017 to 2018). The patients picked for sequencing were ones in whom flow cytometry had shown an expansion of CD8+CD57+ cells. The listed sequencing device is Illumina HiSeq 2000. Profiling of TCR beta VDJ combinations and CDR3 sequences used genomic DNA as the template. TCRdb redid the processing of the public reads, applying fastp at Q25 and MiXCR, and retained in-frame beta chains. Rows with a matching CDR3 protein are joined into one entry that keeps the most common DNA and genes. This sample holds more than 250,000 distinct CDR3 sequences; 82% were observed only once. Around 40% of the sample comes from the top ten. The specimen sequenced was sorted CD4+, CD8+, or CD8+CD57+ T cells (not recorded which) from PBMCs. Receptors were obtained from a human donor with aplastic anemia.

As regards this clonotype: One junction end does not reproduce the germline sequence, and a read error may be involved. This chain joins TRBV7-3 and TRBJ2-1; possible D gene TRBD2, 5 bases. This CDR3 contains 16 residues. Germline V CDR1 and CDR2: SGHTA, FQGTGA. Here the CDR3 reads CASSPTKPGYYKEQFF. The CDR3 DNA reads TGTGCCAGCAGCCCTACGAAGCCGGGGTACTACAAGGAGCAGTTCTTC.

Remarks on this clonotype: Because it lacks the conserved phenylalanine or tryptophan at the end, this CDR3 is likely a read error. The chain employs TRBV24-1 and TRBJ2-1, with D perhaps matching TRBD1 or TRBD2 (6 bases each). Trimming left V 11 bases short and J 8 bases short, with 27 bases between. This CDR3 comprises 16 residues. Germline V gene data show CDR1 as KGHDR and CDR2 as SFDVKD. The CDR3 protein is CASSHGGGHGQDEQFC. CDR3 bases: TGTGCCAGCAGCCACGGGGGCGGACACGGTCAGGATGAGCAGTTCTGC.

The gene calls are TRBV7-9 and TRBJ2-7; 9 bases are shared with TRBD1. Looked up from germline, CDR1 is SEHNR and CDR2 is FQNEAQ (reference sequence). This CDR3 has 15 amino acids. V lost 7 bases, J lost 1 base, and 8 bases stayed unmatched. CDR3: CASTGTGYYSYEQYF. The DNA of the CDR3 is TGTGCCAGCACCGGGACAGGGTATTATTCCTACGAGCAGTACTTC.

In regard to this clonotype: Since the CDR3 does not end with the conserved phenylalanine or tryptophan, this likely comes from a read error. The limits of the CDR3 on the DNA are not certain, so only TCRdb's listed CDR3 is given. CDR3 residues: CASSLAGGPGTL. The rearrangement uses TRBV7-8 and TRBJ2-5; the D call TRBD2 from the table was never checked on the DNA. The CDR3 spans 12 residues, counting both ends. Germline V gene lookup returns CDR1 SGHVS and CDR2 FQNEAQ.

The J gene is TRBJ1-2, the V gene TRBV5-6, with unresolved D. CDR3 length equals 13 residues. V shed 4 bases and J shed 7 bases, with 14 bases lying between them. Germline V CDR1 and CDR2: SGHDT, YYEEEE. The CDR3: CASSPTHAGGYTF. DNA of the CDR3: TGTGCCAGCAGCCCCACACATGCAGGTGGCTACACCTTC.

The J gene is TRBJ1-2, the V gene TRBV14; D ambiguous. The CDR3 contains 13 residues. Deletions cut 4 bases from V and 10 bases from J, with 16 bases between. Per the germline V gene, CDR1 is SGHDN and CDR2 is FVKESK. The CDR3 sequence is CASSLGLAAYYTF. CDR3 DNA: TGTGCCAGCAGCCTAGGACTTGCGGCCTACTACACCTTC. The variable domain in full, completed from reference TRBV14 and TRBJ1-2, reads EAGVTQFPSHSVIEKGQTVTLRCDPISGHDNLYWYRRVMGKEIKFLLHFVKESKQDESGMPNNRFLAERTGGTYSTLKVQPAELEDSGVYFCASSLGLAAYYTFGSGTRLTVV.

V gene TRBV2 combines with J gene TRBJ1-6; D remains ambiguous. The CDR3 runs to 14 residues. Germline V gene lookup returns CDR1 SNHLY and CDR2 FYNNEI. V lost 3 bases, J lost 19 bases, and 22 bases lay in between. The CDR3 protein is CASSDAGKDQPQHF. In DNA, the CDR3 is TGTGCCAGCAGTGATGCTGGTAAGGATCAGCCCCAGCACTTT.

With respect to this clonotype: The CDR3 ends on some other residue instead of the conserved phenylalanine or tryptophan, so this is likely a read error. No DNA is shown, since the ends of the CDR3 on it are uncertain; the CDR3 is the one TCRdb lists. The gene calls are TRBV7-8 and TRBJ2-3; TRBD2, as called in the table, went unchecked against the DNA. Germline V gene sequence: CDR1 SGHVS, CDR2 FQNEAQ. Both ends counted, the CDR3 spans 13 residues. The CDR3: CASREAGGDTQQY.

The V gene is TRBV9, the J gene TRBJ2-5; D may be TRBD1 (5 bases). The CDR3 extends over 14 amino acids. The V end lost 0 bases, the J end lost 5 bases, and 11 bases lay between the germline ends. The V gene's germline CDR1 is SGDLS and CDR2 YYNGEE. CDR3 DNA: TGTGCCAGCAGCGTAGGCAGACAGAGGGAGACCCAGTACTTC. It encodes CASSVGRQRETQYF.

This clonotype was seen a single time. The V gene is TRBV2, the J gene TRBJ2-1, with D possibly TRBD1 on 6 matching bases. Germline V gene lookup returns CDR1 SNHLY and CDR2 FYNNEI. This CDR3 spans 16 amino acids. The ends were cut back, 10 bases at V and 3 bases at J, with 22 bases in the middle. The DNA for the CDR3 is TGTGCCACTAGGACGAGGGGGAGTCGGAACTACAATGAGCAGTTCTTC. Protein product: CATRTRGSRNYNEQFF. Variable domain in full (rest from reference TRBV2 and TRBJ2-1): EPEVTQTPSHQVTQMGQEVILRCVPISNHLYFYWYRQILGQKVEFLVSFYNNEISEKSEIFDDQFSVERPDGSNFTLKIRSTKLEDSAMYFCATRTRGSRNYNEQFFGPGTRLTVL.

This sequence joins TRBV5-6 and TRBJ1-2; D uncertain. Germline loops: CDR1 SGHDT, CDR2 YYEEEE. This CDR3 is 13 amino acids long. In DNA, the CDR3 is TGTGGGGCTAGCCTCGGACTCTCAGGTGGCTACACCTTC. Translating gives CGASLGLSGGYTF.

In regard to this clonotype: This CDR3 fails to terminate in the conserved phenylalanine or tryptophan, so it likely reflects a read error. The DNA is omitted, as the CDR3 cannot be located on it reliably, and the CDR3 follows TCRdb's listing. The chain couples TRBV9 to TRBJ2-3; TRBD2 is the table's D call and was not checked against the DNA. A total of 13 residues make up the CDR3, ends included. Germline V gene data show CDR1 as SGDLS and CDR2 as YYNGEE. The CDR3 spells CASRVEDYALVNI.

This chain connects TRBV7-9 to TRBJ1-2; possible D gene TRBD1, 5 bases. The CDR3 sequence is 16 residues long. Germline lookup yields CDR1 SEHNR and CDR2 FQNEAQ (reference sequence). V was shortened by 0 bases and J by 11 bases, with 22 bases between the two germline ends. CDR3 sequence (DNA): TGTGCCAGCAGCTTAGCGGGGGGGGGAATCGTCTACGATTACACCTTC. As protein: CASSLAGGGIVYDYTF.

This clonotype has a single count. The CDR3 ends on some other residue instead of the conserved phenylalanine or tryptophan, so this is likely a read error. No DNA is shown, since the ends of the CDR3 on it are uncertain; the CDR3 is the one TCRdb lists. The J gene is TRBJ1-5, the V gene TRBV7-3. Germline V CDR1 and CDR2: SGHTA, FQGTGA. Termini included, the CDR3 measures 13 amino acids. The CDR3 loop reads CASSPSGTWGEPQ.

Comment on this clonotype: The conserved phenylalanine or tryptophan normally closing the CDR3 is absent here, so this likely arose from a read error. The limits of the CDR3 on the DNA are not certain, so only TCRdb's listed CDR3 is given. The chain joins TRBV7-8 to TRBJ2-3; TRBD2, the table's D call, lacks a check against the DNA. Germline V lookup: CDR1 SGHVS, CDR2 FQNEAQ. From its first to its last residue, the CDR3 has 13 amino acids. The CDR3 protein is CASSLGGTAATHY.

Concerning this clonotype: Germline and junction disagree at one end, which may indicate a read error. This sequence joins TRBV11-3 and TRBJ2-3; D gene ambiguous. CDR3 length: 15 residues. Looked up from germline, CDR1 is SGHNT and CDR2 is YENEEA. The CDR3 sequence is CASSVETTEGDTQYF. The CDR3 region has the DNA TGTGCCAGCAGCGTAGAGACAACAGAAGGAGATACGCAGTATTTT.

The sample holds one count of this clonotype. The V gene is TRBV7-8, the J gene TRBJ2-5; 7 positions match TRBD2. Germline V gene data show CDR1 as SGHVS and CDR2 as FQNEAQ. This CDR3 is 15 amino acids long. V shed 0 bases, J shed 14 bases, and the junction held 15 bases outside the gene matches. The CDR3 here is CASSLAGGTDTNYYF. Written as DNA, the CDR3 is TGTGCCAGCAGCTTAGCGGGAGGGACCGATACGAACTATTACTTC.

Regarding this clonotype: One end of the junction fails to match germline, which may point to a read error. The rearrangement uses TRBV7-9 and TRBJ1-5, with D unclear. Germline V gene lookup returns CDR1 SEHNR and CDR2 FQNEAQ (reference sequence). This CDR3 contains 15 residues. The CDR3 sequence: CASSMGDYSYHPQHF. The CDR3 coding sequence is TGTGCCAGTAGTATGGGAGACTATAGCTATCATCCCCAGCATTTT.